This T cell receptor (beta chain) was observed in a study of cytomegalovirus exposure and HLA in healthy donors. Germline V lookup: CDR1 SEHNR, CDR2 FQNEAQ (reference sequence). The CDR3 totals 11 residues. Notes on this clone: An end of the junction differs from the germline gene, which may be a read error.

The study ran its PCR with 60 Vbeta and 13 Jbeta primers. Clones were sequenced by immunoSEQ multiplex PCR, and TCRdb holds only the in-frame ones, with some missing. The table records approximately 120,000 clones, over 60% of them present only once. This clonotype originated in a man between 45 and 60 years old in good health and CMV-seronegative. The chain uses TRBV7-9 and TRBJ2-2; the D is unclear. Sequencing input: PBMCs. The CDR3 sequence is CSSTHSGELFF. CDR3 DNA sequence: TGTTCCAGCACACATTCGGGGGAGCTGTTTTTT. The full variable domain, with the rest looked up from reference TRBV7-9 and TRBJ2-2, is DTGVSQNPRHKITKRGQNVTFRCDPISEHNRLYWYRQTLGQGPEFLTYFQNEAQLEKSRLLSDRFSAERPKGSFSTLEIQRTEQGDSAMYLCSSTHSGELFFGEGSRLTVL.